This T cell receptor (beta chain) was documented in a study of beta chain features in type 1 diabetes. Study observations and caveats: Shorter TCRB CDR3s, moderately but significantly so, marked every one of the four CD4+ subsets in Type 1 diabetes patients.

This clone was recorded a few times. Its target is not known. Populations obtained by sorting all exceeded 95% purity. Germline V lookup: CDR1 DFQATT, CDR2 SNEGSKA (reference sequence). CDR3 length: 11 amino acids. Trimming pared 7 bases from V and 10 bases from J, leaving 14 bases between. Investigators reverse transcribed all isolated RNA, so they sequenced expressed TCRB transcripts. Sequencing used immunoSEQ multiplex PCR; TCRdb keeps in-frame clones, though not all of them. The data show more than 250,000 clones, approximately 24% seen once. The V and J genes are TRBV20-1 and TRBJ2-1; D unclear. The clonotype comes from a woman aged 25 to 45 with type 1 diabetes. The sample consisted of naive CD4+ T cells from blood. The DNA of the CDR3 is TGCAGTGTCCCGACCAGCAGGGAGCAGTTCTTC. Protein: CSVPTSREQFF.